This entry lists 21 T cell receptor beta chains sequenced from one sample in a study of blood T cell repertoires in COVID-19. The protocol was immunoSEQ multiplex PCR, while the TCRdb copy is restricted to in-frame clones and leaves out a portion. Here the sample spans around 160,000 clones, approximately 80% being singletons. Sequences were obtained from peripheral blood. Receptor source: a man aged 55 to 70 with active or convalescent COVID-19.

Here the CDR3 DNA reads TGTGCCAGTAGAAAGAACCCCCGCGGCGGGAGGACAGATACGCAGTATTTT. This translates into CASRKNPRGGRTDTQYF. The chain recombines TRBV19 with TRBJ2-3; 8 bases line up with TRBD2. CDR1 LNHDA and CDR2 SQIVND come from the germline V gene (reference sequence). CDR3 length: 17 residues. V gave up 6 bases and J gave up 3 bases; unmatched junction bases: 14. Complete variable domain (other parts from reference TRBV19 and TRBJ2-3): DGGITQSPKYLFRKEGQNVTLSCEQNLNHDAMYWYRQDPGQGLRLIYYSQIVNDFQKGDIAEGYSVSREKKESFPLTVTSAQKNPTAFYLCASRKNPRGGRTDTQYFGPGTRLTVL.

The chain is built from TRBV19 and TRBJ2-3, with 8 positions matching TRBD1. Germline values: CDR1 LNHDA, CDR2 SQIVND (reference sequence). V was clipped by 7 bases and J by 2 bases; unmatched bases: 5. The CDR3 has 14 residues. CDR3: CASTDRAVTDTQYF. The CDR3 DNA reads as TGTGCCAGTACGGACAGGGCGGTCACAGATACGCAGTATTTT.

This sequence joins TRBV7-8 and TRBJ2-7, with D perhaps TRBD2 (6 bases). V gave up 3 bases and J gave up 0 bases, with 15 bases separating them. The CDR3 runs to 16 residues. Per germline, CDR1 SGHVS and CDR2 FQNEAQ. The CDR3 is CASSFLLAPNSYEQYF. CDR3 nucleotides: TGTGCCAGCAGCTTTTTGCTAGCGCCCAACTCCTACGAGCAGTACTTC. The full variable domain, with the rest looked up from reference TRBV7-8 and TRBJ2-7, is GAGVSQSPRYKVAKRGQDVALRCDPISGHVSLFWYQQALGQGPEFLTYFQNEAQLDKSGLPSDRFFAERPEGSVSTLKIQRTQQEDSAVYLCASSFLLAPNSYEQYFGPGTRLTVT.

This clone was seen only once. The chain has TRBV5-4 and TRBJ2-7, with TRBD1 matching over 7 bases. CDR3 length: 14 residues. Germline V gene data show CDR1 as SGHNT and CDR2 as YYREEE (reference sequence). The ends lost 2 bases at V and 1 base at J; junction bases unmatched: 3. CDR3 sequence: CASSLPTGSYEQYF. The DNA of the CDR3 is TGTGCCAGCAGCTTACCGACAGGGTCCTACGAGCAGTACTTC.

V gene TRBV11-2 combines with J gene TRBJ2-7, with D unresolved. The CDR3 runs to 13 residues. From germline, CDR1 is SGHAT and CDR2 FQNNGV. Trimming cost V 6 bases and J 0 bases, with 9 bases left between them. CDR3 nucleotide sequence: TGTGCCAGCAGGCCCGAGAGCTCCTACGAGCAGTACTTC. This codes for CASRPESSYEQYF.

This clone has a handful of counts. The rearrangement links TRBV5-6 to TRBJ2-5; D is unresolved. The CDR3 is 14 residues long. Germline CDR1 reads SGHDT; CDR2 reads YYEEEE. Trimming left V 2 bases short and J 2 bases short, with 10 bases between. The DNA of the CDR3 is TGTGCCAGCAGCTTCAAGTATACTCAAGAGACCCAGTACTTC. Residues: CASSFKYTQETQYF.

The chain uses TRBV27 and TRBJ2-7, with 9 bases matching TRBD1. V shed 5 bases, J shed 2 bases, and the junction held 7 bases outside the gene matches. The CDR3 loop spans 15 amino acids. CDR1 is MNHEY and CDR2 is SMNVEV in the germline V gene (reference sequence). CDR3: CASSPGTGRTYEQYF. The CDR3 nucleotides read TGTGCCAGCAGTCCCGGGACAGGGAGAACCTACGAGCAGTACTTC.

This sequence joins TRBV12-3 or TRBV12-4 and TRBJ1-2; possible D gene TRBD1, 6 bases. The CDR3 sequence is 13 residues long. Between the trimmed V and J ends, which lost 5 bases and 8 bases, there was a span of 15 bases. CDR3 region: CASSTTRGLGYTF. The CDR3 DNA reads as TGTGCCAGCAGTACCACCAGGGGTCTGGGCTACACCTTC.

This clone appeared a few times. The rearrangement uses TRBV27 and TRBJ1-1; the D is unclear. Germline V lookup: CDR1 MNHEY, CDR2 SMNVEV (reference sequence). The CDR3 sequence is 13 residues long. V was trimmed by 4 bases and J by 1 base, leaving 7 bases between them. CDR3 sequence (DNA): TGTGCCAGCAGTTCGTCAGAGAACACTGAAGCTTTCTTT. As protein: CASSSSENTEAFF.

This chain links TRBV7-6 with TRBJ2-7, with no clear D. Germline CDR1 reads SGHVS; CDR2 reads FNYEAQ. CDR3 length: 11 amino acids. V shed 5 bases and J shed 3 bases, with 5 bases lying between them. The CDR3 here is CASSADYEQYF. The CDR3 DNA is TGTGCCAGCAGCGCGGACTACGAGCAGTACTTC. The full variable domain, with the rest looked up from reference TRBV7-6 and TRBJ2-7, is GAGVSQSPRYKVTKRGQDVALRCDPISGHVSLYWYRQALGQGPEFLTYFNYEAQQDKSGLPNDRFSAERPEGSISTLTIQRTEQRDSAMYRCASSADYEQYFGPGTRLTVT.

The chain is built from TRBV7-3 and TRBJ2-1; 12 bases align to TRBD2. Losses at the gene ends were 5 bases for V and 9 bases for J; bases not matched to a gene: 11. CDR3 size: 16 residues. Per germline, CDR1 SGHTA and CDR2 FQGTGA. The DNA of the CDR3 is TGTGCCAGCAGCACCGGACTAGCGGGACGGGGTGGTGAGCAGTTCTTC. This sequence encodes CASSTGLAGRGGEQFF. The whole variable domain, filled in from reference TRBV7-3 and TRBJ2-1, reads GAGVSQTPSNKVTEKGKYVELRCDPISGHTALYWYRQSLGQGPEFLIYFQGTGAADDSGLPNDRFFAVRPEGSVSTLKIQRTERGDSAVYLCASSTGLAGRGGEQFFGPGTRLTVL.

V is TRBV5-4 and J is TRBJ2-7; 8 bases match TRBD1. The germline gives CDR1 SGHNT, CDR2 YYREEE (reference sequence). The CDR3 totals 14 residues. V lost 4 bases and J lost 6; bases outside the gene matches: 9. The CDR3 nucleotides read TGTGCCAGCAGCGTACGCAGGGGGCTGGGCGAGCAGTACTTC. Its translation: CASSVRRGLGEQYF.

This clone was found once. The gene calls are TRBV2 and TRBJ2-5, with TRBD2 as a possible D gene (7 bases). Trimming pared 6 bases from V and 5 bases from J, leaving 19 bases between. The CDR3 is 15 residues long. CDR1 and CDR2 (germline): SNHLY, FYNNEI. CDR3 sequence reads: CASRGGRGERETQYF. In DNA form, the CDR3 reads TGTGCCAGCAGAGGGGGTCGGGGGGAACGGGAGACCCAGTACTTC.

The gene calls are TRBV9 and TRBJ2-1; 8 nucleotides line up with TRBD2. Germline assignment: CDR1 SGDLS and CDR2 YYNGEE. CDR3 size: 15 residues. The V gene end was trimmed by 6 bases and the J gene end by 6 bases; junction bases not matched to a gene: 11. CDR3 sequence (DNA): TGTGCCAGCACCCCGTCCGGGAGGGTCTGCAATGAGCAGTTCTTC. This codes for CASTPSGRVCNEQFF.

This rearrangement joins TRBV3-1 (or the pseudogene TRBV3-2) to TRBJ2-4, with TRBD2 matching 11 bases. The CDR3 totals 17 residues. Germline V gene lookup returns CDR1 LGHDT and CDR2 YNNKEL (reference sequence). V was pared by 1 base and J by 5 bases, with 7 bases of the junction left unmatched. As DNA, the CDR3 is TGTGCCAGCAGCCAAGGGGGATTAGCGGGAGGGCAAAACATTCAGTACTTC. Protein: CASSQGGLAGGQNIQYF.

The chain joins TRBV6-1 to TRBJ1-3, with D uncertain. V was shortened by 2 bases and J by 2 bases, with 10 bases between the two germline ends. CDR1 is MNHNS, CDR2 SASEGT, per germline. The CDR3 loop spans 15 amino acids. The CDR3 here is CASSENSGAGNTIYF. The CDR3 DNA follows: TGTGCCAGCAGTGAAAATAGCGGGGCTGGAAACACCATATATTTT.

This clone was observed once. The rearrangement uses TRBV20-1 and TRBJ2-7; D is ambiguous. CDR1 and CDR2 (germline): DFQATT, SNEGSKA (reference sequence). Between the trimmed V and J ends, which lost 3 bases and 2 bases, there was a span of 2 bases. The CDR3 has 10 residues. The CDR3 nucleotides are TGCAGTGCTAGCACCTACGAGCAGTACTTC. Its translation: CSASTYEQYF.

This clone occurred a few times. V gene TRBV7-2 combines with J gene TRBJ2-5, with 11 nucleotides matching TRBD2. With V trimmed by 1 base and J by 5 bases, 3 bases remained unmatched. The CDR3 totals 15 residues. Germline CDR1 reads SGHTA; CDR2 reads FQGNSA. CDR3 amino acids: CASSLGLAGTETQYF. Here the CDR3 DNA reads TGTGCCAGCAGCTTAGGACTAGCGGGAACGGAGACCCAGTACTTC.

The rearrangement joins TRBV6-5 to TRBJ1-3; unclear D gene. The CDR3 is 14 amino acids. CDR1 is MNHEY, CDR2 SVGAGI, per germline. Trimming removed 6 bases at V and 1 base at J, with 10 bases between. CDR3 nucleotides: TGTGCCAGCAGGGTCGGTGATTCTGGAAACACCATATATTTT. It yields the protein CASRVGDSGNTIYF.

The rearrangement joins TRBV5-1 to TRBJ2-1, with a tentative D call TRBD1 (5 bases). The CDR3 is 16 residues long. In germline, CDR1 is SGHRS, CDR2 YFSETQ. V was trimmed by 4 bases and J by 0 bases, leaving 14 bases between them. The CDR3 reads CASSATGDFSYNEQFF. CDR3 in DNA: TGCGCCAGCAGCGCAACAGGTGATTTCTCCTACAATGAGCAGTTCTTC.

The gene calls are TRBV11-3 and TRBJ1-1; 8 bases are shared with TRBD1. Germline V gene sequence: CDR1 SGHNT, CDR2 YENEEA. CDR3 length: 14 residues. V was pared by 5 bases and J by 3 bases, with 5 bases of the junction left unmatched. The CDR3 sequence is CASSDRGSDTEAFF. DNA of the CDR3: TGTGCCAGCAGCGACAGGGGTTCGGACACTGAAGCTTTCTTT.